The 20 T cell receptor beta chains reported below all come from one sample, sequenced in a study of CD8 T cells in ankylosing spondylitis. Whole-study results and caveats: Within ankylosing spondylitis blood, a TCR beta motif made up of roughly eight highly homologous variants appeared to be characteristic.

TCRdb re-called the 5' RACE reads through MiXCR, storing one row per CDR3 protein. The table includes 200,000 to 250,000 distinct CDR3 sequences, approximately 16% detected once. No antigen is known for these receptors. The sample consisted of blood, either unsorted or a sorted T cell fraction (not recorded which). Receptors originate from a male donor with ankylosing spondylitis.

The sample holds a few counts of this clonotype. This sequence joins TRBV3-1 and TRBJ1-1; a possible D gene is TRBD1 (6 bases). V was cut by 0 bases and J by 3 bases, with 11 bases left in between. Germline CDR1 reads LGHDT; CDR2 reads YNNKEL (reference sequence). This CDR3 spans 15 amino acids. The CDR3 DNA reads TGTGCCAGCAGCCAAGATCCGCAGGGGTACACTGAAGCTTTCTTT. Translated, it gives CASSQDPQGYTEAFF.

V and J are TRBV7-6 and TRBJ2-3, with D unclear. The CDR3 is 13 residues long. V gave up 6 bases and J gave up 4 bases, with 11 bases separating them. CDR1 SGHVS and CDR2 FNYEAQ come from the germline V gene. The CDR3 reads CASRSTSADTQYF. DNA of the CDR3: TGTGCCAGCAGGTCAACTTCGGCAGATACGCAGTATTTT.

The CDR3 region has the DNA TGCAGCGTTGAAGATCGGGAACAGGCAATGGAGGAAGCTTTCTTT. Encoded protein: CSVEDREQAMEEAFF. The rearrangement uses TRBV29-1 and TRBJ1-1; D might be TRBD1 (5 bases). Trimming shortened V by 0 bases and J by 8 bases, and 19 bases separated the two germline ends. The CDR3 length is 15 residues. Germline V gives CDR1 SQVTM, CDR2 ANQGSEA.

The chain recombines TRBV10-3 with TRBJ2-3; the match to TRBD2 covers 14 bases. The CDR3 runs 16 residues. V shed 6 bases, J shed 2 bases, and the junction held 4 bases outside the gene matches. CDR1 ENHRY and CDR2 SYGVKD come from the germline V gene. The CDR3: CAIRPGLAGDTDTQYF. CDR3 sequence (DNA): TGTGCCATCAGGCCGGGACTAGCGGGGGACACAGATACGCAGTATTTT.

The chain recombines TRBV4-1 with TRBJ2-5; 10 bases are a match to TRBD2. CDR1 and CDR2 (germline): MGHRA, YSYEKL. The CDR3 sequence is 18 residues long. After removal of 1 base from V and 3 bases from J, the junction contained 11 bases not matched to a gene. The CDR3 region is CASSQGFLAGAVEETQYF. The CDR3 region has the DNA TGCGCCAGCAGCCAAGGGTTCCTAGCGGGGGCTGTAGAAGAGACCCAGTACTTC.

The rearrangement uses TRBV6-5 and TRBJ2-3; D is tentatively TRBD1 or TRBD2 (5 bases each). Looked up from germline, CDR1 is MNHEY and CDR2 is SVGAGI. This CDR3 has 15 amino acids. V lost 0 bases and J 6 bases, leaving 13 bases between the germline ends. The CDR3 region is CASSYSGTLADTQYF. In nucleotides, the CDR3 is TGTGCCAGCAGTTACTCCGGGACCCTCGCGGATACGCAGTATTTT.

This chain links TRBV13 with TRBJ2-1, with 8 bases fitting TRBD1. With V trimmed by 5 bases and J by 4 bases, 7 bases remained unmatched. The V gene's germline CDR1 is PRHDT and CDR2 FYEKMQ (reference sequence). This CDR3 is built from 15 residues. CDR3 in amino acids: CASSPGTGQYNEQFF. The CDR3 DNA follows: TGTGCCAGCAGCCCCGGGACAGGACAATACAATGAGCAGTTCTTC. The variable domain in full, with the rest retrieved from reference TRBV13 and TRBJ2-1, is AAGVIQSPRHLIKEKRETATLKCYPIPRHDTVYWYQQGPGQDPQFLISFYEKMQSDKGSIPDRFSAQQFSDYHSELNMSSLELGDSALYFCASSPGTGQYNEQFFGPGTRLTVL.

This chain joins TRBV11-1 and TRBJ2-7; 9 bases fit TRBD2. The CDR3 is made up of 18 amino acids. Losses at the gene ends were 0 bases for V and 5 bases for J; bases not matched to a gene: 14. Germline CDR1 is SGHAT and CDR2 is FQDESV (reference sequence). DNA of the CDR3: TGTGCCAGCAGCTTAGCCTCGGGTAGCGGGAGAACTTTTAACGAGCAGTACTTC. It specifies CASSLASGSGRTFNEQYF.

This clonotype has more than one count but fewer than ten. The V and J genes are TRBV7-8 and TRBJ2-1, with 15 nucleotides matching TRBD2. This CDR3 spans 19 amino acids. Trimming took 5 bases from V and 6 from J; bases not matched to a gene: 14. Germline assignment: CDR1 SGHVS and CDR2 FQNEAQ. CDR3 sequence: CASSPGLAGGLVVSNEQFF. The CDR3 DNA reads as TGTGCCAGCAGCCCAGGACTAGCGGGAGGGCTGGTCGTGTCCAATGAGCAGTTCTTC.

This chain uses TRBV18 with TRBJ2-7; D is ambiguous. Trimming removed 0 bases at V and 6 bases at J, with 12 bases between. Germline CDR1 and CDR2: KGHSH and LQKENI. This CDR3 spans 14 amino acids. As DNA, the CDR3 is TGTGCCAGCTCACCACCTCGAGCCCCCCTCGAGCAGTACTTC. Translation gives CASSPPRAPLEQYF.

This clonotype was detected many times. V is TRBV7-2 and J is TRBJ2-3, with D tentatively TRBD2 (6 bases). V lost 3 bases and J lost 2, with 9 bases in between. The CDR3 spans 14 residues. Per germline, CDR1 SGHTA and CDR2 FQGNSA. CDR3 amino acids: CASSFTSYTDTQYF. CDR3 nucleotide sequence: TGTGCCAGCAGCTTCACTAGCTACACAGATACGCAGTATTTT.

This clonotype was seen repeatedly, ten times or more. The chain links TRBV12-3 or TRBV12-4 to TRBJ2-2; D may be TRBD1 or TRBD2 (6 bases each). The CDR3 spans 14 residues. V was shortened by 7 bases and J by 1 base, with 10 bases between the two germline ends. CDR3 in DNA: TGTGCCAGCAACGGGGGCCAGAACACCGGGGAGCTGTTTTTT. Translation gives CASNGGQNTGELFF.

CDR3 coding DNA: TGTGCTAGTGGTTTGTTCCCGGGACAGGACCTTTCCACCGGGGAGCTGTTTTTT. Its translation: CASGLFPGQDLSTGELFF. The rearrangement joins TRBV12-5 to TRBJ2-2; 8 positions match TRBD1. V lost 2 bases, J lost 4 bases, and 12 bases stayed unmatched. The CDR3 is 18 amino acids. Per germline, CDR1 LGHNT and CDR2 FRNRAP.

With respect to this clonotype: The conserved phenylalanine or tryptophan is not found at the CDR3 terminus, so this likely reflects a read error. The gene calls are TRBV12-3 or TRBV12-4 and TRBJ2-1; 8 bases line up with TRBD1. This CDR3 is built from 15 residues. V trimming: 5 bases; J trimming: 3 bases; junction bases outside the gene matches: 6. Written as DNA, the CDR3 is TGTGCCAGCAGTGCCGACGGGACAGGCTACAATGAGCAGTTCTTA. Protein: CASSADGTGYNEQFL.

This clonotype was recorded many times. V is TRBV29-1 and J is TRBJ2-5; no clear D gene. V lost 5 bases and J lost 0, with 7 bases in between. The CDR3 contains 12 residues. CDR1 and CDR2 from the germline V gene are SQVTM and ANQGSEA. The CDR3 sequence: CSVQADQETQYF. The CDR3 nucleotides read TGCAGCGTTCAGGCAGACCAAGAGACCCAGTACTTC.

The chain carries TRBV5-6 and TRBJ1-4, with D tentatively TRBD1 (6 bases). This CDR3 is 13 amino acids long. V gave up 4 bases and J gave up 7 bases, with 11 bases separating them. Germline lookup yields CDR1 SGHDT and CDR2 YYEEEE. The CDR3 nucleotides are TGTGCCAGCAGCCCTACAGGGAGTGAAAAACTGTTTTTT. Its protein is CASSPTGSEKLFF.

The V gene is TRBV11-2, the J gene TRBJ2-7; D is uncertain. Germline V gene data show CDR1 as SGHAT and CDR2 as FQNNGV. Trimming pared 1 base from V and 2 bases from J, leaving 9 bases between. This CDR3 is 14 amino acids long. The CDR3 spells CASSLVVSPYEQYF. The CDR3 DNA reads as TGTGCCAGCAGCTTAGTCGTCAGCCCCTACGAGCAGTACTTC.

This clonotype has just a few counts. The chain's CDR3 is CASSDDRNTEAFF. DNA of the CDR3: TGTGCCAGCAGCGATGACAGGAACACTGAAGCTTTCTTT. The chain couples TRBV7-9 to TRBJ1-1; tentatively, D is TRBD1 (5 bases). Germline V lookup: CDR1 SEHNR, CDR2 FQNEAQ (reference sequence). CDR3 length equals 13 residues. V lost 5 bases and J lost 1, with 8 bases in between.

The chain recombines TRBV29-1 with TRBJ2-2, with D possibly being TRBD2 (6 bases). The CDR3 consists of 12 residues. Germline V gene sequence: CDR1 SQVTM, CDR2 ANQGSEA. V was clipped by 7 bases and J by 6 bases, with 12 bases between them. The CDR3 coding sequence is TGCAGCGCGCGGGGAATGGCCGGGGAGCTGTTTTTT. Translated: CSARGMAGELFF.

This clonotype was seen only a few times. This chain uses TRBV20-1 with TRBJ2-7; TRBD1 might be the D (5 bases). V gave up 0 bases and J gave up 3 bases, with 24 bases separating them. CDR1 and CDR2 (germline): DFQATT, SNEGSKA (reference sequence). The CDR3 has 18 residues. The CDR3 spells CSARDRSDRVISDYEQYF. In nucleotides, the CDR3 is TGCAGTGCTAGAGATCGAAGCGACAGAGTGATTTCGGACTACGAGCAGTACTTC.